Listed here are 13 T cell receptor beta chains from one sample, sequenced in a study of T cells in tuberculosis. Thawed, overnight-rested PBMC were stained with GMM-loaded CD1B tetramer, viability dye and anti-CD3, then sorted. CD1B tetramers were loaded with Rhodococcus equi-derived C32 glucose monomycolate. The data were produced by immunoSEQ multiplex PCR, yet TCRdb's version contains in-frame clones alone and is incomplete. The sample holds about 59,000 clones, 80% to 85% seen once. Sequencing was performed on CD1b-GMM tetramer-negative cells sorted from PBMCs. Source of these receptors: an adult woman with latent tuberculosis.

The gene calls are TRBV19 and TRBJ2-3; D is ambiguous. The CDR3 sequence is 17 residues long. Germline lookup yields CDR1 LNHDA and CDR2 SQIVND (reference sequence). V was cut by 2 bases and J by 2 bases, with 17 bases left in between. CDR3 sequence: CASSISLVRSTTDTQYF. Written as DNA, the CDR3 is TGTGCCAGTAGTATAAGCTTGGTTCGTTCTACCACAGATACGCAGTATTTT.

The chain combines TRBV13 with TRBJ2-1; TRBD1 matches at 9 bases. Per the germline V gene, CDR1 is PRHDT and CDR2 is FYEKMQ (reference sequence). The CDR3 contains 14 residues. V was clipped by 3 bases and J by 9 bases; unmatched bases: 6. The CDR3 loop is CASSFRDRESEQFF. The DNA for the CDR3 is TGTGCCAGCAGCTTCCGGGACAGGGAAAGTGAGCAGTTCTTC.

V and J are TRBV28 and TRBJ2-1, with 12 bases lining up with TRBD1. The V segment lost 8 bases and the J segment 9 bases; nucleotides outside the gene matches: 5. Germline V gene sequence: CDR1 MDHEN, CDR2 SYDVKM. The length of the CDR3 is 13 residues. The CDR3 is CASRDRGLGEQFF. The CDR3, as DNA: TGTGCCAGCCGGGACAGGGGGCTGGGTGAGCAGTTCTTC.

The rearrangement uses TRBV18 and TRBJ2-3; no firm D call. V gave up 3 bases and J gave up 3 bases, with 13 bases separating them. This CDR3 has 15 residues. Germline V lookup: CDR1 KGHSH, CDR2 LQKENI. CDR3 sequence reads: CASSPQPERTDTQYF. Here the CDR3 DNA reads TGTGCCAGCTCACCGCAACCGGAGAGGACAGATACGCAGTATTTT.

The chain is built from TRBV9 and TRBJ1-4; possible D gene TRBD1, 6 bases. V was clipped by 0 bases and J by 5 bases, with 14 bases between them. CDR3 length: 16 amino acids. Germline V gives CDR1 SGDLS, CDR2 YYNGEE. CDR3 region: CASSVGQGLRNEKLFF. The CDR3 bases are TGTGCCAGCAGCGTAGGGCAGGGGCTGAGAAATGAAAAACTGTTTTTT.

The CDR3 sequence is CASSLSGTGVSGANVLTF. DNA for the CDR3: TGTGCCAGCAGCTTGTCCGGGACAGGGGTCTCTGGGGCCAACGTCCTGACTTTC. This chain uses TRBV11-2 with TRBJ2-6, with 10 bases identical to TRBD1. Germline loops: CDR1 SGHAT, CDR2 FQNNGV. This CDR3 is built from 18 residues. V trimming: 3 bases; J trimming: 0 bases; junction bases outside the gene matches: 5. Full variable domain (missing parts from reference TRBV11-2 and TRBJ2-6): EAGVAQSPRYKIIEKRQSVAFWCNPISGHATLYWYQQILGQGPKLLIQFQNNGVVDDSQLPKDRFSAERLKGVDSTLKIQPAKLEDSAVYLCASSLSGTGVSGANVLTFGAGSRLTVL.

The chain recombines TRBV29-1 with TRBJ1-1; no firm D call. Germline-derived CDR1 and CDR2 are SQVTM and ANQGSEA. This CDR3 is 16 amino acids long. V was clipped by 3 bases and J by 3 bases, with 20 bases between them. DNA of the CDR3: TGCAGCGTTGATCTCACCGGGCGGGCGGGTGACACTGAAGCTTTCTTT. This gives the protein CSVDLTGRAGDTEAFF.

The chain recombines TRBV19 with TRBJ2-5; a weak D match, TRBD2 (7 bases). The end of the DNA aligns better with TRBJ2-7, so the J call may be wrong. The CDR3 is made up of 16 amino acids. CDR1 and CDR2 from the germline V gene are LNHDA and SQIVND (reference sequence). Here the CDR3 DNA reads TGTGCCAGTAGTATCGCCCGGGGGGCGGGATCCTACGAGCAGTACTTC. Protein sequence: CASSIARGAGSYEQYF.

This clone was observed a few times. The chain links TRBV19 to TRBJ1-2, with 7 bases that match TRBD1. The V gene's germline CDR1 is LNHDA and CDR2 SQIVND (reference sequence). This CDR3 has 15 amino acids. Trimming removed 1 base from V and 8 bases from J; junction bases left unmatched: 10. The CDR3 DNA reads TGTGCCAGTAGTATAGTGGACAGGTCCCTCGACGGCTACACCTTC. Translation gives CASSIVDRSLDGYTF.

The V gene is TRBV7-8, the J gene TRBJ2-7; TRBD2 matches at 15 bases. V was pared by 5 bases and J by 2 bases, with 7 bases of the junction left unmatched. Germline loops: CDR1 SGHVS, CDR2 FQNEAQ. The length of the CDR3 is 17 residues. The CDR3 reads CASSRGLAGGEAYEQYF. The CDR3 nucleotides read TGTGCCAGCAGCAGGGGACTAGCGGGAGGTGAGGCCTACGAGCAGTACTTC.

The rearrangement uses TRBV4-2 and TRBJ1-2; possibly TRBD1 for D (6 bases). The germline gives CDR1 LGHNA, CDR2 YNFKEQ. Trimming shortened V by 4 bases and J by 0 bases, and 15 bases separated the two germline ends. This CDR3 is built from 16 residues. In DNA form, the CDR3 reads TGTGCCAGCAGCCCCACCGAGGGGACATCTAACTATGGCTACACCTTC. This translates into CASSPTEGTSNYGYTF.

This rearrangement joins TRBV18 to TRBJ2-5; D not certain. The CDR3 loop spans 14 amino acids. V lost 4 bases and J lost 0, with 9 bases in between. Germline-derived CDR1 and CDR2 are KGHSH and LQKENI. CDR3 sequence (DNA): TGTGCCAGCTCACTCCCCCCCAACCAAGAGACCCAGTACTTC. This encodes CASSLPPNQETQYF.

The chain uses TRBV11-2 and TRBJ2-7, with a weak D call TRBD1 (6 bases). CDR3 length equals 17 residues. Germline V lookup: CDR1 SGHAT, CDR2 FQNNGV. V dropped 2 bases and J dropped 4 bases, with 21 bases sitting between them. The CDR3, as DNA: TGTGCCAGCAGCTTAAGTCTTGGGGGCTTTCAAATTTACGAGCAGTACTTC. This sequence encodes CASSLSLGGFQIYEQYF. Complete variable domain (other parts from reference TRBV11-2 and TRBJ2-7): EAGVAQSPRYKIIEKRQSVAFWCNPISGHATLYWYQQILGQGPKLLIQFQNNGVVDDSQLPKDRFSAERLKGVDSTLKIQPAKLEDSAVYLCASSLSLGGFQIYEQYFGPGTRLTVT.